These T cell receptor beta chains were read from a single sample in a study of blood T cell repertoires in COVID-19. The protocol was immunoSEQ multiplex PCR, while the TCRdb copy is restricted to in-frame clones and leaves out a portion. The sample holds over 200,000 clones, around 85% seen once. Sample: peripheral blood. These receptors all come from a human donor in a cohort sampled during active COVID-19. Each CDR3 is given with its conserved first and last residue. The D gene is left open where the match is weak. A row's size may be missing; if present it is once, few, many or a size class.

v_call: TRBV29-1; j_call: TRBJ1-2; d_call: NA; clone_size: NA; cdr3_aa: CSARTDLTYGYTF; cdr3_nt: TGCAGCGCTCGGACAGATTTGACCTATGGCTACACCTTC
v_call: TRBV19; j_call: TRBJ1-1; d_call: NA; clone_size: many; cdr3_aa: CASSPGVSGEAFF; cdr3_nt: TGTGCCAGTAGCCCGGGGGTGAGTGGGGAAGCTTTCTTT
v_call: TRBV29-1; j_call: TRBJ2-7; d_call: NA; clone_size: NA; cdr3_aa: CSVETDYEQYF; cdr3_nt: TGCAGCGTTGAGACAGACTACGAGCAGTACTTC
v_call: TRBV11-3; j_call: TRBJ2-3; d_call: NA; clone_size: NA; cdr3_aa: CASSSYFTDTQYF; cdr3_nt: TGTGCCAGCAGCTCATACTTTACAGATACGCAGTATTTT
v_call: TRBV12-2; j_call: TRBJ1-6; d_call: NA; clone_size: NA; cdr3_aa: CASRPRVGSPLHF; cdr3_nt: TGTGCAAGTCGCCCCAGGGTCGGTTCACCCCTCCACTTT
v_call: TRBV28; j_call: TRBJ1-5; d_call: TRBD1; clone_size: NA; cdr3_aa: CASSLDRGGQPQHF; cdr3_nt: TGTGCCAGCAGTTTGGACAGGGGAGGTCAGCCCCAGCATTTT
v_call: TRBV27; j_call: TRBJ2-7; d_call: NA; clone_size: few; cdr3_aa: CASSSRDHLVEQYF; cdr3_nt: TGTGCCAGCAGTTCCCGCGATCACCTGGTCGAGCAGTACTTC
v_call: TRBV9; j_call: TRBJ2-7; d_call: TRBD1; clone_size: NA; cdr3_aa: CASSVGTDLYEQYF; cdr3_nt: TGTGCCAGCAGCGTCGGGACAGATTTATACGAGCAGTACTTC
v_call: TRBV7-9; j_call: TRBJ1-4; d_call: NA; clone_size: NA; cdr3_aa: CASSLQGATNEKLFF; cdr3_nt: TGTGCCAGCAGCTTACAGGGCGCAACTAATGAAAAACTGTTTTTT
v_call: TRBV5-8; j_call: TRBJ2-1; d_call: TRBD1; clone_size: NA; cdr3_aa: CASSSRDSYNEQFF; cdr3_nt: TGTGCCAGCAGCTCTCGGGACAGTTACAATGAGCAGTTCTTC
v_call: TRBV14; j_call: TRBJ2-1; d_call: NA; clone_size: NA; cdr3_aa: CAVGGPSYNEQFF; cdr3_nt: TGTGCCGTCGGGGGACCCAGCTACAATGAGCAGTTCTTC
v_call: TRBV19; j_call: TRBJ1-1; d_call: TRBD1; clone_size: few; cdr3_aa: CASTGQGLNTEAFF; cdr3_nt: TGTGCCAGTACCGGACAGGGCTTAAACACTGAAGCTTTCTTT
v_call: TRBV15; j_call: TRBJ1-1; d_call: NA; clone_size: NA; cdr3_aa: CATKKGDPYQNTEAFF; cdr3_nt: TGTGCCACCAAAAAGGGGGACCCCTACCAGAACACTGAAGCTTTCTTT